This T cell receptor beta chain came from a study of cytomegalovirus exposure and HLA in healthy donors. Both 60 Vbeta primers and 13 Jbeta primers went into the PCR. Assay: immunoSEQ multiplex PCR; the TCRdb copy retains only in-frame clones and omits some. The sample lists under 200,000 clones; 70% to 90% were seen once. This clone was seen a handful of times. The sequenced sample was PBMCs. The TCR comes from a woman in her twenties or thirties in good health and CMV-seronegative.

This chain's CDR3 is CATSSGTGEQYF. Here the CDR3 DNA reads TGTGCCACCAGCTCTGGGACAGGCGAGCAGTACTTC. The chain has TRBV15 and TRBJ2-7; 8 bases are a match to TRBD1. V was clipped by 5 bases and J by 6 bases; unmatched bases: 3. Germline V gene lookup returns CDR1 LNHNV and CDR2 YYDKDF (reference sequence). The CDR3 length is 12 residues.